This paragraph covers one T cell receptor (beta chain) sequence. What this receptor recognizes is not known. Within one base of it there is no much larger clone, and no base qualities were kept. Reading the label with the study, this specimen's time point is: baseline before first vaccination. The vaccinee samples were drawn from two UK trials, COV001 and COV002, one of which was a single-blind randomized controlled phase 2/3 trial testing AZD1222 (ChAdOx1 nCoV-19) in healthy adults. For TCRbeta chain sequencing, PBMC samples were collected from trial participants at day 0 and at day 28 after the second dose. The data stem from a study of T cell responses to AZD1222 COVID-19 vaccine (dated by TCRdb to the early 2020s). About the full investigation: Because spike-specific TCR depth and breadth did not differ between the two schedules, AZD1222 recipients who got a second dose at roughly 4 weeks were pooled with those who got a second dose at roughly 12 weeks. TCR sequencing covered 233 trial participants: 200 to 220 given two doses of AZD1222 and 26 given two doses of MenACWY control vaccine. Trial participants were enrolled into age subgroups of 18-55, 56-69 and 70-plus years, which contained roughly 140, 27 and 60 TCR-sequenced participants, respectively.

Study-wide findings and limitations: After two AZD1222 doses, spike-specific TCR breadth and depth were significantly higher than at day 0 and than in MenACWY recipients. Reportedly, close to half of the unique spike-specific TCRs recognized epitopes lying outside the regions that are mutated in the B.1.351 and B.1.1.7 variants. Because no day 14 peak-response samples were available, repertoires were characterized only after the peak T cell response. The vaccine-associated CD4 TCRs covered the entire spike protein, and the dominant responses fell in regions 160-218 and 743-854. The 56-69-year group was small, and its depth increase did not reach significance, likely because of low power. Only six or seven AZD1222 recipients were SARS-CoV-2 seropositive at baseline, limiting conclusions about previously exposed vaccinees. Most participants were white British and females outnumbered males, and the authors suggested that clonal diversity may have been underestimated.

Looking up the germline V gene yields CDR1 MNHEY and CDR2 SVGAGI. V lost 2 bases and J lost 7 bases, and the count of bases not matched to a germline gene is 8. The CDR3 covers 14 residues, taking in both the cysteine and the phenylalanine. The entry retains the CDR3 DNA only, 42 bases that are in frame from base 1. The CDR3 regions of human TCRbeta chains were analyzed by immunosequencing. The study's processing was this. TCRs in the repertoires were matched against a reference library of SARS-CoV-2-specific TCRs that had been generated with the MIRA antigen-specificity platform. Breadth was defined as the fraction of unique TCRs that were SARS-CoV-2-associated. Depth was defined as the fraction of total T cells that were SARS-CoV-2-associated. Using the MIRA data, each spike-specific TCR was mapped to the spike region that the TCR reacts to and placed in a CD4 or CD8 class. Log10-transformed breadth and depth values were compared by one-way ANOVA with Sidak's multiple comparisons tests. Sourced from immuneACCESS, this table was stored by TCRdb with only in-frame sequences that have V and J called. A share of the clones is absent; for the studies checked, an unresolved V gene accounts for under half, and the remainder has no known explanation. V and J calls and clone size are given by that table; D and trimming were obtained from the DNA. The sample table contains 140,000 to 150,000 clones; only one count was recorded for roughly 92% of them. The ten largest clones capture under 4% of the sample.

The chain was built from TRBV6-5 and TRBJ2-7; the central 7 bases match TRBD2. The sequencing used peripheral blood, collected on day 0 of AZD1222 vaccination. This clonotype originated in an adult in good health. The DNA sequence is TGTGCCAGCAGTTACGCGGGGGATAAGAGGGAGCAGTACTTC. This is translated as CASSYAGDKREQYF.